These 6 T cell receptor beta chains share one sample of origin, sequenced in a study of T cell responses to AZD1222 COVID-19 vaccine. Profiling relied on immunoSEQ multiplex PCR, and the TCRdb table lists in-frame clones only, not all of them. Of roughly 82,000 clones detected, approximately 84% appear once; the ten largest clones hold about an eighth. Sequenced here: peripheral blood, sampled on day 0 of AZD1222 vaccination. These receptors were collected from an adult in good health.

The chain couples TRBV5-1 to TRBJ2-2; D is perhaps TRBD2 (6 bases). Trimming pared 6 bases from V and 1 base from J, leaving 10 bases between. CDR3 length: 14 amino acids. CDR1 is SGHRS, CDR2 YFSETQ, per germline. In nucleotides, the CDR3 is TGCGCCAGCACGGGGGTCCTGAACACCGGGGAGCTGTTTTTT. It specifies CASTGVLNTGELFF.

The CDR3, as DNA: TGTGCCAGCAGCTCGCAGGTGGCAGGGGGCTATGGCTACACCTTC. Protein product: CASSSQVAGGYGYTF. The rearrangement uses TRBV3-1 (or the pseudogene TRBV3-2) and TRBJ1-2, with 7 bases aligning to TRBD1. V lost 5 bases and J lost 4; bases outside the gene matches: 10. Germline loops: CDR1 LGHDT, CDR2 YNNKEL (reference sequence). CDR3 length equals 15 residues.

The table lists this clone with a count of one. The V call is TRBV5-8, the J call TRBJ2-7; D ambiguous. The CDR3 has 14 residues. The V gene's germline CDR1 is SGHTS and CDR2 YDEGEE. V gave up 0 bases and J gave up 2 bases, with 9 bases separating them. CDR3: CASSLGSNPYEQYF. Written as DNA, the CDR3 is TGTGCCAGCAGCTTGGGTTCGAACCCCTACGAGCAGTACTTC.

This rearrangement joins TRBV27 to TRBJ2-3; D is unresolved. Trimming removed 6 bases at V and 1 base at J, with 8 bases between. The CDR3 is made up of 13 amino acids. The germline V gene has CDR1 MNHEY and CDR2 SMNVEV (reference sequence). The CDR3 is CASSSTGTDTQYF. The CDR3 DNA reads as TGTGCCAGCAGCTCGACCGGCACAGATACGCAGTATTTT.

V gene TRBV5-1 combines with J gene TRBJ2-5, with 10 nucleotides matching TRBD2. CDR1 SGHRS and CDR2 YFSETQ come from the germline V gene. CDR3 length: 17 amino acids. V dropped 0 bases and J dropped 1; count of bases not matched to a gene: 6. In DNA, the CDR3 is TGCGCCAGCAGCTTGGGGCTAGCGGGGGAACTCCAAGAGACCCAGTACTTC. Its translation: CASSLGLAGELQETQYF. The whole variable domain, filled in from reference TRBV5-1 and TRBJ2-5, reads KAGVTQTPRYLIKTRGQQVTLSCSPISGHRSVSWYQQTPGQGLQFLFEYFSETQRNKGNFPGRFSGRQFSNSRSEMNVSTLELGDSALYLCASSLGLAGELQETQYFGPGTRLLVL.

CDR3 in amino acids: CASSLGTGLNSGNTIYF. Here the CDR3 DNA reads TGTGCCAGCAGCTTAGGGACAGGACTTAACTCTGGAAACACCATATATTTT. This chain uses TRBV7-8 with TRBJ1-3; 7 positions agree with TRBD1. The J segment lost 0 bases and the V segment lost 1 base, leaving 6 bases of the junction unmatched. Germline CDR1 reads SGHVS; CDR2 reads FQNEAQ. CDR3 length: 17 amino acids.